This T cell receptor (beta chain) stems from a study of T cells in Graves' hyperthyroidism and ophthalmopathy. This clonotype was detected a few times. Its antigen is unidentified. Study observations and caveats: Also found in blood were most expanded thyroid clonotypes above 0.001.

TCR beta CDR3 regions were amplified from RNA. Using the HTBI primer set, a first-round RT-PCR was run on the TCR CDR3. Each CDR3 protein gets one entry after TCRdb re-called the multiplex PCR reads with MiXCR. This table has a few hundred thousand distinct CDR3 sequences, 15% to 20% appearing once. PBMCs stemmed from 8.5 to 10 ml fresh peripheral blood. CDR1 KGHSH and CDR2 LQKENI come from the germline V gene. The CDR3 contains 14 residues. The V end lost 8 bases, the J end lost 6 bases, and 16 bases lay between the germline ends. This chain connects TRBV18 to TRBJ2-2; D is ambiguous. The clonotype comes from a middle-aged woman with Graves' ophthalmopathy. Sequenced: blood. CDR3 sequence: CASLTTNSPGELFF. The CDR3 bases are TGTGCCAGCCTAACGACCAATTCCCCCGGGGAGCTGTTTTTT. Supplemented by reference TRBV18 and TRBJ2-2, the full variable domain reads NAGVMQNPRHLVRRRGQEARLRCSPMKGHSHVYWYRQLPEEGLKFMVYLQKENIIDESGMPKERFSAEFPKEGPSILRIQQVVRGDSAAYFCASLTTNSPGELFFGEGSRLTVL.